The T cell receptor beta chain described here comes from a study of blood T cell repertoires in COVID-19. Study-wide context: Italy, Spain and the United States were the sources of the convalescent and acute COVID-19 samples. In each case, the material was cDNA or gDNA derived from T cells, B-cell-depleted T cells, or PBMCs.

Germline V lookup: CDR1 MNHEY, CDR2 SMNVEV (reference sequence). J lost 2 bases, V lost 8 bases, and 23 bases had no gene match. This CDR3 contains 19 residues. As processed by the authors: Reference gene primer amplification yielded estimated nucleated cell counts. Libraries were prepared by immunoSEQ multiplex PCR; TCRdb keeps only in-frame clonotypes and omits some of them. The D gene and trimming were derived from the DNA, and the V and J assignments and clone size from that table. The sample yields some 260,000 clones, approximately 79% seen once. Material: peripheral blood. This TCR came from an elderly woman with active or convalescent COVID-19. This chain connects TRBV27 to TRBJ1-2; the match to TRBD1 covers 7 bases. CDR3 bases: TGTGCCAGCTCACCATACAGGGGACAACTAGGTGGGGACAACTATGGCTACACCTTC. Encoded protein: CASSPYRGQLGGDNYGYTF.